A selection of T cell receptor beta chains follows, all from one sample in a study of cytomegalovirus exposure and HLA in healthy donors. The protocol was immunoSEQ multiplex PCR, while the TCRdb copy is restricted to in-frame clones and leaves out a portion. The table shows about 50,000 clones, with 55% to 85% occurring only once. Sequenced sample: PBMCs. The receptors derive from a woman in her 50s in good health and CMV-seronegative. The CDR3 runs from the conserved cysteine through the conserved F or W. The order of the fields is CDR3 length, J gene, V gene, CDR3 protein.

15	TRBJ2-7	TRBV9	CASSASGTGWAEQYF
15	TRBJ1-5	TRBV30	CAWSPGQGSNQPQHF
16	TRBJ1-1	TRBV5-1	CASSPTGDRRNTEAFF
12	TRBJ2-2	TRBV5-1	CASSQQDGELFF
15	TRBJ2-5	TRBV2	CASSPGTSGGETQYF
16	TRBJ2-3	TRBV6-6	CASSSGERGSTDTQYF
15	TRBJ1-4	TRBV30	CAWSIKGQGIEKLFF
16	TRBJ1-2	TRBV4-1	CASSQDPGGTNYGYTF
18	TRBJ2-7	TRBV25-1	CASSEFAGAGQGTYEQYF
12	TRBJ1-1	TRBV14	CASSHSPSLAFF
15	TRBJ1-4	TRBV28	CASRGPGALNEKLFF
13	TRBJ2-3	TRBV28	CASSSQGTDTQYF
16	TRBJ2-7	TRBV7-9	CASSSLGRDRYYEQYF
15	TRBJ2-7	TRBV27	CASSSPGQGTYEQYF
13	TRBJ2-7	TRBV10-1	CASSPGQSYEQYF
16	TRBJ2-2	TRBV5-4	CASSLQRGANTGELFF
13	TRBJ2-7	TRBV29-1	CSVRRTGDYEQYF
15	TRBJ2-3	TRBV14	CASSQVGTRTDTQYF
14	TRBJ2-1	TRBV2	CASRVLAAYNEQFF
12	TRBJ2-1	TRBV7-6	CASSLVSSEQFF
18	TRBJ2-2	TRBV5-1	CASRWTSGGMANTGELFF
14	TRBJ2-7	TRBV7-8	CASSFGQGEVGQYF
12	TRBJ2-5	TRBV18	CASSSRVETQYF
14	TRBJ2-1	TRBV9	CASSVTGGKNEQFF
14	TRBJ1-6	TRBV6-5	CASRMGGADSPLHF
16	TRBJ2-2	TRBV4-1	CASSQDLAGGRGELFF
13	TRBJ2-5	TRBV19	CASSNRIQETQYF
15	TRBJ2-1	TRBV14	CASTPTGGAHNEQFF
13	TRBJ1-2	TRBV14	CASTPGTGRGYTF
14	TRBJ2-7	TRBV4-3	CASSQEESSYEQYF
13	TRBJ2-7	TRBV4-2	CASSQEAPLQQYF
16	TRBJ2-3	TRBV5-1	CASSLGAASNTDTQYF